Following are 16 T cell receptor beta chains from one sample sequenced in a study of T cells after yellow fever vaccination. TCRdb analysed the 5' RACE reads with MiXCR anew, one entry per CDR3 protein. The sample holds about 330,000 distinct CDR3 sequences; approximately 7% are singletons and the top ten take 15% to 20%. Sequences were derived from PBMCs, sampled about 41 days after the first yellow fever vaccination. These receptors came from a young man who received the YFV17D yellow fever vaccine.

This clonotype was recorded many times. The chain couples TRBV3-1 to TRBJ2-7; D not resolved. Trimming pared 0 bases from V and 3 bases from J, leaving 6 bases between. Germline CDR1 and CDR2: LGHDT and YNNKEL (reference sequence). The CDR3 is 13 residues long. The CDR3: CASSQDGDYEQYV. In DNA form, the CDR3 reads TGTGCCAGCAGCCAAGACGGAGACTACGAGCAGTACGTC.

The rearrangement links TRBV4-1 to TRBJ1-5, with D possibly being TRBD1 (5 bases). V was clipped by 3 bases and J by 2 bases, with 11 bases between them. This CDR3 spans 15 amino acids. Germline assignment: CDR1 MGHRA and CDR2 YSYEKL. CDR3 residues: CASSQQGGGNQPQHF. The CDR3 DNA is TGCGCCAGCAGCCAGCAGGGAGGTGGCAATCAGCCCCAGCATTTT.

This clonotype occurred a few times. This chain uses TRBV12-3 or TRBV12-4 with TRBJ1-2; D gene unclear. The length of the CDR3 is 14 residues. Trimming stripped 4 bases from V and 6 bases from J, with 15 bases between. The DNA for the CDR3 is TGTGCCAGCAGTTCGGAGAGGGTTTTCGATGGCTACACCTTC. Its protein is CASSSERVFDGYTF.

The V gene is TRBV11-2, the J gene TRBJ2-5; D possibly corresponds to TRBD2 (5 bases). The germline V gene encodes CDR1 SGHAT and CDR2 FQNNGV. Trimming removed 5 bases at V and 3 bases at J, with 13 bases between. This CDR3 spans 14 amino acids. The CDR3 reads CASSTRLGEETQYF. The CDR3 DNA reads TGTGCCAGCAGCACTAGACTTGGGGAAGAGACCCAGTACTTC.

This clonotype has ten or more counts. The J gene is TRBJ2-1, the V gene TRBV24-1, with 11 bases that match TRBD2. Germline lookup yields CDR1 KGHDR and CDR2 SFDVKD. There are 15 residues in the CDR3. V was clipped by 4 bases and J by 6 bases; unmatched bases: 4. This CDR3 is CATSDLAGGPNEQFF. The CDR3 DNA sequence: TGTGCCACCAGTGACTTAGCGGGGGGGCCCAATGAGCAGTTCTTC.

This sequence joins TRBV18 and TRBJ2-7; D is unclear. The CDR3 runs 15 residues. V was clipped by 2 bases and J by 2 bases, with 13 bases between them. Germline CDR1 is KGHSH and CDR2 is LQKENI. In nucleotides, the CDR3 is TGTGCCAGCTCACCAGACTTGCAGAGCCCCTACGAGCAGTACTTC. Residues: CASSPDLQSPYEQYF.

This clonotype has ten or more counts. V and J are TRBV6-1 and TRBJ2-2; 7 bases map to TRBD2. V dropped 0 bases and J dropped 5; count of bases not matched to a gene: 3. The length of the CDR3 is 15 residues. CDR1 and CDR2 (germline): MNHNS, SASEGT. DNA of the CDR3: TGTGCCAGCAGTGAAGCGTACGGGGGGACCGGGGAGCTGTTTTTT. This encodes CASSEAYGGTGELFF.

A few counts support this clonotype. This chain connects TRBV5-4 to TRBJ2-3; D may match TRBD1 or TRBD2 (6 bases each). This CDR3 has 15 amino acids. V was shortened by 0 bases and J by 3 bases, with 11 bases between the two germline ends. Germline CDR1 SGHNT, CDR2 YYREEE (reference sequence). CDR3 region: CASSLGGAETDTQYF. For the CDR3, the DNA is TGTGCCAGCAGCTTGGGGGGGGCAGAGACAGATACGCAGTATTTT.

V and J are TRBV14 and TRBJ2-3, with D possibly being TRBD1 (5 bases). Germline CDR1 SGHDN, CDR2 FVKESK. V was shortened by 0 bases and J by 2 bases, with 9 bases between the two germline ends. This CDR3 spans 15 amino acids. The chain's CDR3 is CASSQDPGLTDTQYF. The CDR3 DNA is TGTGCCAGCAGCCAAGACCCAGGGCTCACAGATACGCAGTATTTT.

This clonotype has ten or more counts. The chain carries TRBV7-3 and TRBJ2-5; 7 nucleotides agree with TRBD1. The CDR3 consists of 14 residues. Trimming took 2 bases from V and 2 from J; bases not matched to a gene: 2. Germline V gene data show CDR1 as SGHTA and CDR2 as FQGTGA. The chain's CDR3 is CASSLGTAQETQYF. Here the CDR3 DNA reads TGTGCCAGCAGCTTAGGGACAGCTCAAGAGACCCAGTACTTC. Full variable domain (rest looked up from reference TRBV7-3 and TRBJ2-5): GAGVSQTPSNKVTEKGKYVELRCDPISGHTALYWYRQSLGQGPEFLIYFQGTGAADDSGLPNDRFFAVRPEGSVSTLKIQRTERGDSAVYLCASSLGTAQETQYFGPGTRLLVL.

Ten or more counts support this clonotype. The rearrangement joins TRBV7-2 to TRBJ2-5; no clear D gene. Germline V lookup: CDR1 SGHTA, CDR2 FQGNSA. V was pared by 2 bases and J by 0 bases, with 10 bases between. This CDR3 is built from 15 residues. CDR3 sequence reads: CASSLSPVNQETQYF. The CDR3 coding sequence is TGTGCCAGCAGCTTATCCCCAGTGAACCAAGAGACCCAGTACTTC.

The rearrangement uses TRBV5-6 and TRBJ2-4; D perhaps matches TRBD2 (7 bases). V dropped 10 bases and J dropped 0 bases, with 17 bases sitting between them. The CDR3 is made up of 15 amino acids. The germline gives CDR1 SGHDT, CDR2 YYEEEE. CDR3 sequence: CAATRGGLAKNIQYF. CDR3 in DNA: TGTGCCGCGACTAGGGGGGGGTTAGCCAAAAACATTCAGTACTTC.

This clonotype has more than one count but fewer than ten. J is TRBJ1-5 and V is TRBV20-1, with unresolved D. The CDR3 consists of 16 residues. Trimming removed 1 base at V and 0 bases at J, with 13 bases between. CDR1 and CDR2 from the germline V gene are DFQATT and SNEGSKA (reference sequence). CDR3 DNA: TGCAGTGCTAGAGCAGAATTATCTAGTAGCAATCAGCCCCAGCATTTT. Protein product: CSARAELSSSNQPQHF.

The rearrangement uses TRBV3-1 and TRBJ2-3; TRBD2 matches 9 bases. This CDR3 has 15 amino acids. The J segment lost 6 bases and the V segment lost 0 bases, leaving 4 bases of the junction unmatched. CDR1 and CDR2 from the germline V gene are LGHDT and YNNKEL (reference sequence). CDR3 coding DNA: TGTGCCAGCAGCCAAGACGGCGGGGGGGCCGATACGCAGTATTTT. It is translated as CASSQDGGGADTQYF.

This clonotype appeared a few times. The chain has TRBV7-9 and TRBJ2-7, with a tentative D call TRBD1 (6 bases). The CDR3 loop spans 15 amino acids. Germline CDR1 SEHNR, CDR2 FQNEAQ (reference sequence). Between the trimmed V and J ends, which lost 2 bases and 2 bases, there was a span of 13 bases. In DNA form, the CDR3 reads TGTGCCAGCAGCTTATTACAGGGTATCACCTACGAGCAGTACTTC. Its translation: CASSLLQGITYEQYF.

This chain uses TRBV5-5 with TRBJ1-5, with unresolved D. The CDR3 sequence is 13 residues long. V was cut by 3 bases and J by 4 bases, with 8 bases left in between. CDR1 and CDR2 (germline): SGHKS, YYEKEE (reference sequence). The CDR3 loop reads CASSSRHNQPQHF. DNA of the CDR3: TGTGCCAGCAGCTCGCGGCATAATCAGCCCCAGCATTTT.